Listed below are T cell receptor beta chains from one sample, sequenced in a study of OX40 agonist ivuxolimab in advanced cancers. The data were produced by immunoSEQ multiplex PCR, yet TCRdb's version contains in-frame clones alone and is incomplete. The repertoire holds around 100,000 clones, with 90% as singletons. Sequences were derived from CD4+ or CD8+ T cells sorted from blood, sampled in a trial of the OX40 agonist ivuxolimab. The receptors derive from an adult with an advanced solid tumor such as melanoma, head and neck, liver or kidney cancer. Both conserved end residues are part of each CDR3. D genes are given only for firm matches.

v_call | d_call | cdr3_aa
TRBV15 | - | CATSRVQGTYNEQFF
TRBV27 | TRBD1 | CASSFRETGLYEQYF
TRBV27 | TRBD1 | CATNPGQGGSTDTQYF
TRBV7-9 | TRBD1 | CASSLAISGGRTEAFF
TRBV2 | TRBD1 | CASNPDRGLEQYF
TRBV2 | - | CASRVELLEQRNEQFF
TRBV10-3 | TRBD1 | CAIKQGQAGGYNEQFF
TRBV19 | - | CASSISGSRGNEQFF
TRBV27 | - | CASRRLLANYGYTF
TRBV4-1 | TRBD1 | CASSLRPRTGGPDYGYTF
TRBV28 | TRBD1 | CASSPGGLYGYTF
TRBV27 | - | CASSLVGLSYEQYF
TRBV7-3 | TRBD1 | CASSLRQGAIYEQYF
TRBV5-8 | TRBD2 | CASPMGLAGGPGTDTQYF
TRBV19 | - | CASTLSRATSTDTQYF
TRBV19 | - | CASSPTPRTTQPQHF
TRBV5-1 | - | CASSLGPSDYGYTF
TRBV4-1 | - | CASSPYGERSGNTIYF
TRBV5-4 | - | CASSRDGNYGYTF
TRBV29-1 | TRBD2 | CSVSTSGSWQETQYF
TRBV4-2 | - | CASSQGTARGYTF
TRBV11-2 | TRBD2 | CASSLDWLAGWGGTDTQYF
TRBV5-1 | - | CASSSGFFSGYTF
TRBV4-2 | - | CASSQTTGELFF
TRBV13 | TRBD2 | CASSRKLAGGTGELFF
TRBV30 | TRBD1 | CAWSAPGQGAQEQYF
TRBV6-1 | - | CASSEKGPGQSASPLHF
TRBV27 | - | CASSARGNTEAFF
TRBV30 | - | CAWRAGRGPWPQHF
TRBV2 | TRBD2 | CASSGPRTSGYTDTQYF
TRBV13 | TRBD2 | CASSLGGSGGRTDTQYF
TRBV2 | - | CAWGAGTDTQYF
TRBV7-9 | - | CASSLSSGNTIYF
TRBV18 | - | CASSPPGGYQPQHF